This is a list of T cell receptor beta chains from one sample in a study of T cell changes during pregnancy in multiple sclerosis. Sequenced by immunoSEQ multiplex PCR; TCRdb stores in-frame clones only, minus some. The table shows under 55,000 clones, with around 94% occurring only once. This material consisted of CD4+ T cells from peripheral blood mononuclear cells, taken in the third trimester of pregnancy. These TCRs come from a female donor with multiple sclerosis, enrolled in a pregnancy study. CDR3s include the opening cysteine and the closing phenylalanine or tryptophan. Each record gives: clone size, V gene, D gene, J gene, CDR3 DNA, CDR3 protein. The D gene is left open where the match is weak. Not every row has a clone size; where given, it reads once, few, many or a size class.

size: .; V: TRBV30; D: TRBD1; J: TRBJ1-5; DNA: TGTGCCTGGAGCCTAACCAGGGGGCTTCAGCCCCAGCATTTT; CDR3: CAWSLTRGLQPQHF
size: .; V: TRBV28; D: .; J: TRBJ2-1; DNA: TGTGCCAGCAGTTTTCGGGAACCCTACAATGAGCAGTTCTTC; CDR3: CASSFREPYNEQFF
size: .; V: TRBV19; D: TRBD2; J: TRBJ2-1; DNA: TGTGCCAGTAGTGGAAGGACTAGCCGAAATTACAATGAGCAGTTCTTC; CDR3: CASSGRTSRNYNEQFF
size: .; V: TRBV5-8; D: TRBD2; J: TRBJ2-2; DNA: TGTGCCAGCAGCGTGTACCGTCTAGCGGGGGCCTACACCGGGGAGCTGTTTTTT; CDR3: CASSVYRLAGAYTGELFF
size: .; V: TRBV6-1; D: TRBD1; J: TRBJ1-6; DNA: TGTGCCAGCAGTCCGGAGCAGGGGGTCACCCTCCACTTT; CDR3: CASSPEQGVTLHF
size: .; V: TRBV18; D: .; J: TRBJ1-1; DNA: TGTGCCAGCTACGGACAGTTGGGAACTGAAGCTTTCTTT; CDR3: CASYGQLGTEAFF
size: .; V: TRBV4-2; D: .; J: TRBJ1-3; DNA: TGTGCCAGCAGCCAATGGGGGGGGGCTAGTGGAAACACCATATATTTT; CDR3: CASSQWGGASGNTIYF
size: .; V: TRBV5-5; D: TRBD2; J: TRBJ2-3; DNA: TGTGCCAGCAGACTCCCAGGACTAGCGGGGGTAGATACGCAGTATTTT; CDR3: CASRLPGLAGVDTQYF
size: few; V: TRBV11-2; D: TRBD1; J: TRBJ2-5; DNA: TGTGCCAGCAGCCAAGACAGGGGCGAGACCCAGTACTTC; CDR3: CASSQDRGETQYF
size: .; V: TRBV12-1; D: .; J: TRBJ1-2; DNA: TGTGCCAGCAGCTCCCCACCGGACAGGGTGAGAAACTATGGCTACACCTTC; CDR3: CASSSPPDRVRNYGYTF
size: .; V: TRBV4-2; D: .; J: TRBJ1-5; DNA: TGTGCCAGCAGCCATCCAAAGGCAGGGTCTGGGCGCAATCAGCCCCAGCATTTT; CDR3: CASSHPKAGSGRNQPQHF
size: .; V: TRBV6-5; D: .; J: TRBJ1-6; DNA: TGTGCCAGCAGCCTTACAGGGTCCCAAGCTTCACCCCTCCACTTT; CDR3: CASSLTGSQASPLHF
size: .; V: TRBV9; D: TRBD1; J: TRBJ1-2; DNA: TGTGCCAGCAGCGTCGGAACGACAGGGCTTAAATATGGCTACACCTTC; CDR3: CASSVGTTGLKYGYTF
size: .; V: TRBV5-5; D: .; J: TRBJ1-1; DNA: TGTGCCAGCAGCCCGCGCGTACAGACGAACACTGAAGCTTTCTTT; CDR3: CASSPRVQTNTEAFF
size: once; V: TRBV9; D: TRBD2; J: TRBJ2-7; DNA: TGTGCCAGCAGCGCCACGGGACTACATCTCTCCGAGCAGTACTTC; CDR3: CASSATGLHLSEQYF
size: .; V: TRBV29-1; D: .; J: TRBJ1-2; DNA: TGCAGCGTTGGCCTTGGAGGCTATGGCTACACCTTC; CDR3: CSVGLGGYGYTF
size: .; V: TRBV6-5; D: .; J: TRBJ2-3; DNA: TGTGCCAGCAGCTTCGGGGGGCCAGATACGCAGTATTTT; CDR3: CASSFGGPDTQYF
size: .; V: TRBV7-2; D: TRBD1; J: TRBJ1-6; DNA: TGTGCCAGCAGCGCGACAGGGACAGGGGGCTTCACCCTCCACTTT; CDR3: CASSATGTGGFTLHF
size: .; V: TRBV19; D: .; J: TRBJ2-5; DNA: TGTGCCAGTAGGAGTCGGGGGGCCCAAGGAGAGACCCAGTACTTC; CDR3: CASRSRGAQGETQYF
size: .; V: TRBV11-2; D: TRBD1; J: TRBJ1-1; DNA: TGTGCCAGCAGCTTAGAAAGGGGGCTCGGACAAGCTTTCTTT; CDR3: CASSLERGLGQAFF
size: .; V: TRBV30; D: .; J: TRBJ1-1; DNA: TGTGCCTGGGGGACTGAAATGAACACTGAAGCTTTCTTT; CDR3: CAWGTEMNTEAFF
size: .; V: TRBV5-1; D: TRBD1; J: TRBJ2-2; DNA: TGCGCCAGCAGCTTCAAGGGGGCTGACACCGGGGAGCTGTTTTTT; CDR3: CASSFKGADTGELFF
size: once; V: TRBV6-6; D: TRBD1; J: TRBJ1-6; DNA: TGTGCCAGCAAAACAGGGGGTTCCTATAATTCACCCCTCCACTTT; CDR3: CASKTGGSYNSPLHF
size: once; V: TRBV19; D: TRBD1; J: TRBJ1-1; DNA: TGTGCCAGTAGTATCCCCGACAGGGGTACTGAAGCTTTCTTT; CDR3: CASSIPDRGTEAFF
size: .; V: TRBV9; D: TRBD1; J: TRBJ2-3; DNA: TGTGCCAGCAGCGTAGGGGGCAGGGGGTTCACAGATACGCAGTATTTT; CDR3: CASSVGGRGFTDTQYF
size: .; V: TRBV7-2; D: TRBD2; J: TRBJ2-3; DNA: TGTGCCAGCAGACGACTAGCGGGGGGCGCAGATACGCAGTATTTT; CDR3: CASRRLAGGADTQYF
size: .; V: TRBV18; D: TRBD1; J: TRBJ1-3; DNA: TGTGCCAGCTCACCCCTCCGGGACAGGGGAGCCCTCTCTGGAAACACCATATATTTT; CDR3: CASSPLRDRGALSGNTIYF